This T cell receptor (beta chain) was sequenced in a study of control samples from healthy donors and cancer patients (TCRdb year 2020). The receptor library was made with the immunoSEQ multiplex PCR assay. TCRdb retrieved this table from immuneACCESS and kept in-frame rearrangements only. Not all clones are present; in checked studies, unresolved V genes account for under half, and no reason is known for the remainder. This sample gives fewer than 120,000 clones in total; around 87% of them show up just once. Roughly 4% of the sample belongs to the ten largest clones. As to this clone: Its antigen is currently not known. No qualities accompany the bases; no much larger clone lies one base away.

Its CDR3 holds 15 amino acids, cysteine through phenylalanine. Solely the CDR3 DNA is kept, with 45 bases framed from the first base. From V the trimming removes 4 bases and from J it removes 6 bases, while the gene matches leave 13 bases of the junction unaccounted for. The CDR1 and CDR2 encoded by the germline V gene are SGHRS and YFSETQ. The sample consisted of PBMCs. This receptor chain uses TRBV5-1 and TRBJ2-7; 7 middle bases align to TRBD1. This receptor was obtained from a woman aged 55-70 years with lung cancer. In nucleotide form, the sequence is TGCGCCAGCAGCCATGAGGGGGCGAGGCTTTCCGAGCAGTACTTC. This yields the protein CASSHEGARLSEQYF. This CDR3, with the reference TRBV5-1 and TRBJ2-7 proteins standing in past its ends, gives the full variable domain KAGVTQTPRYLIKTRGQQVTLSCSPISGHRSVSWYQQTPGQGLQFLFEYFSETQRNKGNFPGRFSGRQFSNSRSEMNVSTLELGDSALYLCASSHEGARLSEQYFGPGTRLTVT.